The following is a T cell receptor (beta chain) sequence with its context. Relative to the germline gene, one junction end is altered; a read error may explain this. Using RNA template, CDR3s of TCR alpha and beta were amplified with iRepertoire arm-PCR. TCRdb reanalysed the multiplex PCR reads using MiXCR and keeps one entry per CDR3 protein. Of more than 95,000 distinct CDR3 sequences listed, around 28% were seen once; the top ten hold about 40%. These data belong to a study of glioma-infiltrating T cells. The receptor was derived from a human donor with low-grade glioma or glioblastoma, undergoing nonglioma brain surgery, or in good health (not recorded which). Material: glioma tissue, nonneoplastic brain tissue, or PBMCs (not recorded which).

CDR3 in DNA: TGTGCTAGCAGCTTGAGTCAAAGCTACGAGCAGTACTTC. Amino acid sequence: CASSLSQSYEQYF. J is TRBJ2-7 and V is TRBV7-7; D unclear. The CDR3 runs 13 residues. Germline V gives CDR1 SSHAT, CDR2 FNYEAQ (reference sequence).